A single sample gave rise to the 2 T cell receptor beta chains below, sequenced in a study of CD8+CD57+ T cells in acquired aplastic anemia. Profiles of TCR beta VDJ and CDR3 were generated from a genomic DNA template. A single record per CDR3 protein comes from TCRdb applying MiXCR to the reads. Among over 150,000 distinct CDR3 sequences listed, approximately 50% were seen once. Sequenced sample: sorted CD4+, CD8+, or CD8+CD57+ T cells (not recorded which) from PBMCs. The receptors were gathered from a human donor in good health, serving as a control.

This clonotype was recorded many times. The CDR3 DNA sequence: TGCAGCGCCGCCCACGGGACACATGGCTACACCTTC. It codes for CSAAHGTHGYTF. The rearrangement joins TRBV29-1 to TRBJ1-2, with D possibly matching TRBD1 (6 bases). CDR1 SQVTM and CDR2 ANQGSEA come from the germline V gene. The ends were cut back, 7 bases at V and 6 bases at J, with 15 bases in the middle. The CDR3 length is 12 residues.

The J gene is TRBJ2-3, the V gene TRBV7-8; D unresolved. The length of the CDR3 is 13 residues. V lost 0 bases, J lost 11 bases, and 12 bases lay in between. Per the germline V gene, CDR1 is SGHVS and CDR2 is FQNEAQ. The CDR3 nucleotides read TGTGCCAGCAGCTTAGCAGCAAACAATGAGCAGTATTTT. Its protein is CASSLAANNEQYF.